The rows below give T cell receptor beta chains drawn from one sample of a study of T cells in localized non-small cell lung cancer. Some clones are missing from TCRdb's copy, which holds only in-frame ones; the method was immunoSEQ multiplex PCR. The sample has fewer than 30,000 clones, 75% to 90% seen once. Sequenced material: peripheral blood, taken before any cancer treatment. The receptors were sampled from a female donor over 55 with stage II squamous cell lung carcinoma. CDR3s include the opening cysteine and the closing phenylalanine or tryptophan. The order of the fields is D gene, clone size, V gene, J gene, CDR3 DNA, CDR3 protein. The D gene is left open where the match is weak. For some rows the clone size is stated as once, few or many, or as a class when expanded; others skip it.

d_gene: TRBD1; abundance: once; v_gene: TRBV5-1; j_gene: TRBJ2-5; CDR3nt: TGCGCCAGCAGCTTCGGGACAGGGGTTCAGACCCAGTACTTC; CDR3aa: CASSFGTGVQTQYF
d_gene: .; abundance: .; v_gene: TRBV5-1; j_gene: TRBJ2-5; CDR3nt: TGCGCCAGCAGCTTGGCCTTAGGACGGGAGACCCAGTACTTC; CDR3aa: CASSLALGRETQYF
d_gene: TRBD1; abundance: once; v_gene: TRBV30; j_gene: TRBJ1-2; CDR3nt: TGTGCCTGGACTCCCGGGACAGGGTACGGCTACACCTTC; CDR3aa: CAWTPGTGYGYTF
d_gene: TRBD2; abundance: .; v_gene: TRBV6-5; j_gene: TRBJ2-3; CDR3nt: TGTGCCAGCAGTGACTCTCCCGGGACTAGGGATACGCAGTATTTT; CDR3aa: CASSDSPGTRDTQYF
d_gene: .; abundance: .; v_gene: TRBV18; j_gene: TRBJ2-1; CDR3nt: TGTGCCAGCTCACCAACTAGCAACCCAACCGGTGAGCAGTTCTTC; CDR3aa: CASSPTSNPTGEQFF
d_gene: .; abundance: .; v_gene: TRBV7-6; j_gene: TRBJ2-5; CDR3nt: TGTGCCAGCAGCTACAACAGGGACCAAGAGACCCAGTACTTC; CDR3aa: CASSYNRDQETQYF
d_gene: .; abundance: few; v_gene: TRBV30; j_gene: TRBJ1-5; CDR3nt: TGTGCCTGGAGCTCAGGGGATCAGCCCCAGCATTTT; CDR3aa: CAWSSGDQPQHF
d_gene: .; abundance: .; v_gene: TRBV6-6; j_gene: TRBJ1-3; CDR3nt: TGTGCCAGCTGCGACTCTGGAAACACCATATATTTT; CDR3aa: CASCDSGNTIYF
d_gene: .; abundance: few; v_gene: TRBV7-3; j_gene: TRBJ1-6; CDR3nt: TGTGCCAGCAGCTCCACCGGGAACAGATATAATTCACCCCTCCACTTT; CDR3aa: CASSSTGNRYNSPLHF
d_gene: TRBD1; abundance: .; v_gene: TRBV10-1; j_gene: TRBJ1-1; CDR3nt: TGCGCCAGCAGCCGGACAGGGGGGACTGAAGCTTTCTTT; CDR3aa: CASSRTGGTEAFF
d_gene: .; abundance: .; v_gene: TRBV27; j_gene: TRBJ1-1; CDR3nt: TGTGCCAGCTCTGGGCTTTCGGGACAGAACACTGAAGCTTTCTTT; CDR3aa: CASSGLSGQNTEAFF
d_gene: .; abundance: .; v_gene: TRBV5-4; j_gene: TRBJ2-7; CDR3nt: TGTGCCAGCAGCTCCGGGGGCTCCTCCCCGGGGGAGCAGTACTTC; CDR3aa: CASSSGGSSPGEQYF
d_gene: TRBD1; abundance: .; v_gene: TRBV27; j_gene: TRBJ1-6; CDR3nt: TGTGCCAGCAGTTTGGACAGGGCTAATTCACCCCTCCACTTT; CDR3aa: CASSLDRANSPLHF
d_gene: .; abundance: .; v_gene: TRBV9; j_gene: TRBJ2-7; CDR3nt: TGTGCCAACCCAACAGGGCCCTACGAGCAGTACTTC; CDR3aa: CANPTGPYEQYF
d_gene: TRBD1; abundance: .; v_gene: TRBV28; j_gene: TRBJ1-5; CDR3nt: TGTGCCAGCAGTTCCCGACAGGGGAGCAATCAGCCCCAGCATTTT; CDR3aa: CASSSRQGSNQPQHF
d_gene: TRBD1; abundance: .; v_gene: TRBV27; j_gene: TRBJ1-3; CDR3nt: TGTGCCAGCAGTAAGACAGGGGGTTTTGGAAACACCATATATTTT; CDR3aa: CASSKTGGFGNTIYF
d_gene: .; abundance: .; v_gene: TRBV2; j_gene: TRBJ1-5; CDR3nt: TGTGCCAGCAGTGAAGTTCAGGGTATGAATCAGCCCCAGCATTTT; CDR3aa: CASSEVQGMNQPQHF
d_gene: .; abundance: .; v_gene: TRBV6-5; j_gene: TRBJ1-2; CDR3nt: TGTGCCAGCAGTTACGACAGCGTCTATGGCTACACCTTC; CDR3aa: CASSYDSVYGYTF
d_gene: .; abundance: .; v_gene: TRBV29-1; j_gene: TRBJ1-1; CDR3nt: TGCAGCGCTGGGGGCGGAGTAAGCGAAGCTTTCTTT; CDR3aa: CSAGGGVSEAFF
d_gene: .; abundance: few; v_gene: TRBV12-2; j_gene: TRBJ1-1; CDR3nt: TGTGCAAGTCGCTTCCGGTATAACACTGAAGCTTTCTTT; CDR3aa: CASRFRYNTEAFF
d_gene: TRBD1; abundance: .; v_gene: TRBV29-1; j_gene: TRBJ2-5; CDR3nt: TGCAGCGTTGAAGGGACAGGGAAGACCCAGTACTTC; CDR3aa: CSVEGTGKTQYF
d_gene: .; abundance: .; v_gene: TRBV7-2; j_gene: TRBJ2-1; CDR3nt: TGTGCCAGCAGCTTAGTAGCAAGAACGGCGAATGAGCAGTTCTTC; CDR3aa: CASSLVARTANEQFF
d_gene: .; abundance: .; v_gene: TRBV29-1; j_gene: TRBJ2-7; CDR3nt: TGCAGCGCCGGACATTTATCCCAAGACGAGCAGTACTTC; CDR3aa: CSAGHLSQDEQYF
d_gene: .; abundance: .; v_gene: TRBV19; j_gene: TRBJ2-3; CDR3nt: TGTGCCAGTAGTATGCGCAGGATCACAGATACGCAGTATTTT; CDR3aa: CASSMRRITDTQYF
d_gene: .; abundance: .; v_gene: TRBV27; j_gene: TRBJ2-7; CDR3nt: TGTGCCAGCAGAGGGACTCTAAGCTCCTACGAGCAGTACTTC; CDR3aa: CASRGTLSSYEQYF
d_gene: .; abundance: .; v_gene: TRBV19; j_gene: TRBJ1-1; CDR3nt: TGTGCCAGTAGTATTGCCCCGCGGAACACTAAAGCTTTCTTT; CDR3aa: CASSIAPRNTKAFF
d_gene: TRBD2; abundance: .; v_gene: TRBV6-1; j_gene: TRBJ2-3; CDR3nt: TGTGCCAGCAGTGAAGCTGGTAGCGGGAGCGGCGATACGCAGTATTTT; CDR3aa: CASSEAGSGSGDTQYF
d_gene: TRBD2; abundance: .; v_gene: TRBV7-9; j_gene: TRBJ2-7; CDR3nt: TGTGCCAGCAGCTTACGGCGACTAGCGGGAAGCTCCTACGAGCAGTACTTC; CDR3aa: CASSLRRLAGSSYEQYF
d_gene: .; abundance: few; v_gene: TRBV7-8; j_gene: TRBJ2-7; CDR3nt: TGTGCCAGCAGCTTAGTTAGTAGCGACGAGGTCGAGCAGTACTTC; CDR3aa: CASSLVSSDEVEQYF
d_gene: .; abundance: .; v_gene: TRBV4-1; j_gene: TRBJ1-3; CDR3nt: TGCGCCAGCAGCCAAGCCCTCCCGAGTTCATACGGAAACACCATATATTTT; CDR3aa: CASSQALPSSYGNTIYF
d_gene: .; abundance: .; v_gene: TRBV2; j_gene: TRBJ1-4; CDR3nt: TGTGCCAGCAGGGAGGGTGGTTCTGAAAAACTGTTTTTT; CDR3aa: CASREGGSEKLFF
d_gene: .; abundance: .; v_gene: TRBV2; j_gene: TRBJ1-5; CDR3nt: TGTGCCAGCAGTCCCTTCCGGACGGATAGCAATCAGCCCCAGCATTTT; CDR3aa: CASSPFRTDSNQPQHF
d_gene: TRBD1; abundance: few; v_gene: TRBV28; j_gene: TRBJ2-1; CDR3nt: TGTGCCAGCACGGGACAGGGGATTGTAAGCAGGCAGTTCTTC; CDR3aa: CASTGQGIVSRQFF
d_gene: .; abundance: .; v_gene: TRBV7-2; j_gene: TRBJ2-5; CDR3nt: TGTGCCAGCAGCCGTAACCAAGAGACCCAGTACTTC; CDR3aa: CASSRNQETQYF
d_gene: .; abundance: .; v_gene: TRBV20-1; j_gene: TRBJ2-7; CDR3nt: TGCAGTGCCCACAGGGCCGGCGAGCAGTACTTC; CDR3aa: CSAHRAGEQYF
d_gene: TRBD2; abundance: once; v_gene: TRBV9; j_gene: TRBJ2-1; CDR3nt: TGTGCCAGCAGCGTACAGGGACTAGCGGGGGCGGCTGAGCAGTTCTTC; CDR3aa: CASSVQGLAGAAEQFF
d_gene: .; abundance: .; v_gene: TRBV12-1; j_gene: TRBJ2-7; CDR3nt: TGTGCCAGCAGCTTTAAGAACAGGGGCTACGAGCAGTACTTC; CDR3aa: CASSFKNRGYEQYF
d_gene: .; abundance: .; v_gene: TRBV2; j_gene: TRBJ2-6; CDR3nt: TGTGCCAGCAGTTGGGGGAGCGGGGCCAACGTCCTGACTTTC; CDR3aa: CASSWGSGANVLTF
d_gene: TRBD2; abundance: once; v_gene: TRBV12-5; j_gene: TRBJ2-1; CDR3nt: TGTGCTAGTGGTTTGGAAGTGGCTAGCGGGACCTACAATGAGCAGTTCTTC; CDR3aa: CASGLEVASGTYNEQFF
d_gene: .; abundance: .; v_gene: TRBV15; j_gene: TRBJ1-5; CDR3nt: TGTGCCACCAGCAGAGATGGCCTGTTCAATCAGCCCCAGCATTTT; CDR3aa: CATSRDGLFNQPQHF